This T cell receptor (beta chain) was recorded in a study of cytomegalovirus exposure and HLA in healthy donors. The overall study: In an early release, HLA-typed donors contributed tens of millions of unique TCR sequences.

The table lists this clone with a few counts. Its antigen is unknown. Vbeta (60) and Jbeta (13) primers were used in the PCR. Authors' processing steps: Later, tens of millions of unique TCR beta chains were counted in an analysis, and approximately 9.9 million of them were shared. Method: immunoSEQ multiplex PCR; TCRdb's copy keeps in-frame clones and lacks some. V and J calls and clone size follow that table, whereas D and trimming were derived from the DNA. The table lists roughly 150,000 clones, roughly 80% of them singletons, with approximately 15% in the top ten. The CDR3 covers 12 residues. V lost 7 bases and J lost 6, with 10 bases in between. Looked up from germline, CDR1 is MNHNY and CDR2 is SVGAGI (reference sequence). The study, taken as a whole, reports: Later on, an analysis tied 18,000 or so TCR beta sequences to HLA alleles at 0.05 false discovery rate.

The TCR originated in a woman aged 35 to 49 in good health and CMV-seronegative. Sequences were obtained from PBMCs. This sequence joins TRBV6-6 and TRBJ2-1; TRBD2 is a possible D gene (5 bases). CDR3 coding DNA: TGTGCCAGCACCACACTAGGCAATGAGCAGTTCTTC. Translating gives CASTTLGNEQFF.